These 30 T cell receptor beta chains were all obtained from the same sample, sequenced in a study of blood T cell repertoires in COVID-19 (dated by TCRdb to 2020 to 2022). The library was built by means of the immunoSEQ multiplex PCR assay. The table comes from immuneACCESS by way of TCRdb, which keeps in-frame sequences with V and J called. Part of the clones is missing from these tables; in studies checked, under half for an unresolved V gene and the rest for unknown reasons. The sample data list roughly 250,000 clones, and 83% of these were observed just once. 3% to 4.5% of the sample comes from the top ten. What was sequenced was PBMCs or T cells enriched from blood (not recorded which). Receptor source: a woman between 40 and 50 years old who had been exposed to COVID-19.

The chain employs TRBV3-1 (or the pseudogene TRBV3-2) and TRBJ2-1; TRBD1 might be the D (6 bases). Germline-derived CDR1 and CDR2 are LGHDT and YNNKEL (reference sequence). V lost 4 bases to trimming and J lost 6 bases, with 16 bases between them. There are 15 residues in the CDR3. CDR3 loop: CASSPRLQGANEQFF. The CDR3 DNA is TGTGCCAGCAGCCCTCGTCTACAGGGCGCCAATGAGCAGTTCTTC.

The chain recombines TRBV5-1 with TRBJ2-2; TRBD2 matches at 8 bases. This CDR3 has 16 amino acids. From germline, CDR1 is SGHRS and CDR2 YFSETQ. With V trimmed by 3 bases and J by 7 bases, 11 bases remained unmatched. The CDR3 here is CASSSEGGGRGGELFF. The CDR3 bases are TGCGCCAGCAGCTCCGAGGGCGGGGGGCGCGGCGGGGAGCTGTTTTTT.

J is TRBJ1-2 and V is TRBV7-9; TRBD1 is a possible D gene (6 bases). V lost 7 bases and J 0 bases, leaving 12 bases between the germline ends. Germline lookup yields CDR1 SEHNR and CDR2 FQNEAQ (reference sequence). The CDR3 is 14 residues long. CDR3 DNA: TGTGCCAGCAAGGGGGGGTCCTCTAACTATGGCTACACCTTC. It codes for CASKGGSSNYGYTF. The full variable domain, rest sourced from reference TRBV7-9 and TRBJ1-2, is DTGVSQNPRHKITKRGQNVTFRCDPISEHNRLYWYRQTLGQGPEFLTYFQNEAQLEKSRLLSDRFSAERPKGSFSTLEIQRTEQGDSAMYLCASKGGSSNYGYTFGSGTRLTVV.

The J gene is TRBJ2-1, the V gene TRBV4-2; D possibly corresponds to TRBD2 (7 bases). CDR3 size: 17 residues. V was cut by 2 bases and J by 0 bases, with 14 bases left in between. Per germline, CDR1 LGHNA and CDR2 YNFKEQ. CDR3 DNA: TGTGCCAGCAGCCAAAGGGGGGGCAGAGTCTCCTACAATGAGCAGTTCTTC. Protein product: CASSQRGGRVSYNEQFF.

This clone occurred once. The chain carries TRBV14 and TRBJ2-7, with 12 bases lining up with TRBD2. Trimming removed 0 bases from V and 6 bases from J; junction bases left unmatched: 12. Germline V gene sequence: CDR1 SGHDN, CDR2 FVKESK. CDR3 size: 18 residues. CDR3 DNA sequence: TGTGCCAGCAGCCAAGATCGAAGAGCGGGACTAGCGGGTGGCGAGCAGTACTTC. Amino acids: CASSQDRRAGLAGGEQYF.

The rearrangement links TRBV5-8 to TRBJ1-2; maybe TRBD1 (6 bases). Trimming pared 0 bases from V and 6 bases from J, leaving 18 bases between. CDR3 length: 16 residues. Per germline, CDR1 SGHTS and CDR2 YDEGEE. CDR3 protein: CASSLARGQVRHGYTF. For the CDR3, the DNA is TGTGCCAGCAGCTTGGCCAGGGGTCAGGTTCGACATGGCTACACCTTC.

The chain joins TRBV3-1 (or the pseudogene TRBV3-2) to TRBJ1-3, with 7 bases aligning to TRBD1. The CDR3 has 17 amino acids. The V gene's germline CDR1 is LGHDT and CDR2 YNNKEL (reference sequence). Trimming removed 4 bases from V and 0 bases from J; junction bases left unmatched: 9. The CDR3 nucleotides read TGTGCCAGCAGCCCTTCACAGGGGTTGATCTCTGGAAACACCATATATTTT. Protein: CASSPSQGLISGNTIYF.

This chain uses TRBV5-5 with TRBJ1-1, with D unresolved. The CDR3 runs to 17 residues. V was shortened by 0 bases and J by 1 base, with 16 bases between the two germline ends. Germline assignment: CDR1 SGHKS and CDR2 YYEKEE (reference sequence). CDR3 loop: CASSLAPVEQANTEAFF. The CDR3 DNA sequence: TGTGCCAGCAGCTTGGCTCCTGTCGAGCAGGCGAACACTGAAGCTTTCTTT.

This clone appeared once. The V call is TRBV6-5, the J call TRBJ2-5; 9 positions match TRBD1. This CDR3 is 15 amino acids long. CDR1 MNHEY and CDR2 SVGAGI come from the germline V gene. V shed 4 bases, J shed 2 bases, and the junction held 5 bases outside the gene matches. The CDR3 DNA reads TGTGCCAGCAGTTGGGGACAGGGTATACAAGAGACCCAGTACTTC. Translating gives CASSWGQGIQETQYF.

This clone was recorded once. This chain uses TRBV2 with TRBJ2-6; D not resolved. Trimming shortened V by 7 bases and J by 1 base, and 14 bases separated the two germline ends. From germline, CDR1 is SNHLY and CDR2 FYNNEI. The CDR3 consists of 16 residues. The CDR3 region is CASTLSGNSGANVLTF. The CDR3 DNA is TGTGCCAGCACGTTATCGGGTAATTCTGGGGCCAACGTCCTGACTTTC.

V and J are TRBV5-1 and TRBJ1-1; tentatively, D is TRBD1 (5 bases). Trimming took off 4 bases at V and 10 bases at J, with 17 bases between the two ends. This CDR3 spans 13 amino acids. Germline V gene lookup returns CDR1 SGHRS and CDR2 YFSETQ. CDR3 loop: CASSILGVSGAFF. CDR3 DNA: TGCGCCAGCAGCATCTTAGGGGTGTCGGGAGCTTTCTTT.

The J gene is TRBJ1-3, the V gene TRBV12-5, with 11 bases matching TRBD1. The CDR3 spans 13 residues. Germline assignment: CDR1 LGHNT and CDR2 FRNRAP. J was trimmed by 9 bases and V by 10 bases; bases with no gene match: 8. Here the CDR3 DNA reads TGTGCTAAACTATTAGGGACAGGGGGCACCATATATTTT. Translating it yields CAKLLGTGGTIYF.

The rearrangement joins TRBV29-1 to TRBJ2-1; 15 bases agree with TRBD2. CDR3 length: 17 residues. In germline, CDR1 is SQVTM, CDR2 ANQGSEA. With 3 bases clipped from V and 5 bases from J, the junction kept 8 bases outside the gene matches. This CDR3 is CSVDPGLAGGLNNEQFF. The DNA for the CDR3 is TGCAGCGTTGATCCGGGACTAGCGGGGGGCCTAAACAATGAGCAGTTCTTC.

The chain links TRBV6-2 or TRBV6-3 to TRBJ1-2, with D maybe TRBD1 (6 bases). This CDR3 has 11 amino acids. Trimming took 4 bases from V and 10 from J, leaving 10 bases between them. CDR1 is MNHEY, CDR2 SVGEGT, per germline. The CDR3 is CASSWTDIYTF. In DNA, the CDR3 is TGTGCCAGCAGTTGGACAGACATCTACACCTTC.

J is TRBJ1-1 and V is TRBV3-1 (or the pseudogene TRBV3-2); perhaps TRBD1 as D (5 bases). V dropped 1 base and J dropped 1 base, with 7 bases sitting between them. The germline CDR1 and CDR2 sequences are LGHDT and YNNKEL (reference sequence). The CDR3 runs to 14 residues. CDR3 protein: CASSQVQANTEAFF. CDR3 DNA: TGTGCCAGCAGCCAAGTACAGGCGAACACTGAAGCTTTCTTT.

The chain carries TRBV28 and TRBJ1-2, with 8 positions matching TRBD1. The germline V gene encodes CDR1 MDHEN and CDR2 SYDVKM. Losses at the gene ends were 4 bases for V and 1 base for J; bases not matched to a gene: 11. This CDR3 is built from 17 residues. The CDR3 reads CASSSGRRTGLNYGYTF. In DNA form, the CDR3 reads TGTGCCAGCAGTTCAGGTCGGCGGACAGGGCTTAACTATGGCTACACCTTC.

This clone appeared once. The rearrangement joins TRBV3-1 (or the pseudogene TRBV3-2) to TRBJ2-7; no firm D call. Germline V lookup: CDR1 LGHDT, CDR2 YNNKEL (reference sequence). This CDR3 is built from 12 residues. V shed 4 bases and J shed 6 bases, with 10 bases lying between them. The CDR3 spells CASSLLWSEQYF. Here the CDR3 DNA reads TGTGCCAGCAGCCTCCTTTGGAGCGAGCAGTACTTC.

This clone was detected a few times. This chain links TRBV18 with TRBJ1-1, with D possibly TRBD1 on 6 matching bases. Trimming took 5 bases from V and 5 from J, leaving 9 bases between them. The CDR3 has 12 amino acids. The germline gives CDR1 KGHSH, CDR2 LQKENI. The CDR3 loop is CASSAGATEAFF. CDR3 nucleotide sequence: TGTGCCAGCTCAGCAGGGGCTACTGAAGCTTTCTTT.

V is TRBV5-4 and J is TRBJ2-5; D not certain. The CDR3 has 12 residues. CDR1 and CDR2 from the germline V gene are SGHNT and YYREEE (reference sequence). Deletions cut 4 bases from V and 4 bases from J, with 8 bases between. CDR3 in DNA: TGTGCCAGCAGCCCTAACCGAGAGACCCAGTACTTC. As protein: CASSPNRETQYF.

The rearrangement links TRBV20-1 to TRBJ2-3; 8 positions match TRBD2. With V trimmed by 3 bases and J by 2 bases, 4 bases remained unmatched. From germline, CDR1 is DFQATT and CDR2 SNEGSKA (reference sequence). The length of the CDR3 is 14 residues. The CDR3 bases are TGCAGTGCTAGTGTAGCGGGGACCACAGATACGCAGTATTTT. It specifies CSASVAGTTDTQYF.

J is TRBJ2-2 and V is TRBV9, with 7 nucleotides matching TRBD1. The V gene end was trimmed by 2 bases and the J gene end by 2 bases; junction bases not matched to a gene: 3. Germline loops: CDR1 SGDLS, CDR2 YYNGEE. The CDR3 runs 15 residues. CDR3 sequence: CASSVRTGNTGELFF. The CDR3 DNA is TGTGCCAGCAGCGTCCGGACAGGAAACACCGGGGAGCTGTTTTTT.

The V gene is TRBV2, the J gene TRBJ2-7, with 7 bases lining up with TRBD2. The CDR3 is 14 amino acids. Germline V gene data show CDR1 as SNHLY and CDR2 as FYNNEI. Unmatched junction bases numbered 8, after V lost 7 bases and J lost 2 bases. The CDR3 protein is CASKDDLAAYEQYF. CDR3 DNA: TGTGCCAGCAAGGACGACCTAGCGGCCTACGAGCAGTACTTC.

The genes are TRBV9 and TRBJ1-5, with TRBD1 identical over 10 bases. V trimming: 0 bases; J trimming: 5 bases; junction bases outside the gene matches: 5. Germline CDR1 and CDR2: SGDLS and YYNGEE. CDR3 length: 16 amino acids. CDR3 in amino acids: CASSVGAGTGDQPQHF. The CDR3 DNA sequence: TGTGCCAGCAGCGTAGGCGCCGGGACAGGGGATCAGCCCCAGCATTTT. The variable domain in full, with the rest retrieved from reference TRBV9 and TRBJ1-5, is DSGVTQTPKHLITATGQRVTLRCSPRSGDLSVYWYQQSLDQGLQFLIQYYNGEERAKGNILERFSAQQFPDLHSELNLSSLELGDSALYFCASSVGAGTGDQPQHFGDGTRLSIL.

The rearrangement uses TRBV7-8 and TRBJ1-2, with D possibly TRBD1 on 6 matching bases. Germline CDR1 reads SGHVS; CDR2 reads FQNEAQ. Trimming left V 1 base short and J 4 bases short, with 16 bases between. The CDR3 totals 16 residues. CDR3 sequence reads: CASSLGTGGIGYGYTF. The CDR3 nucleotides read TGTGCCAGCAGCTTAGGAACGGGGGGCATAGGCTATGGCTACACCTTC.

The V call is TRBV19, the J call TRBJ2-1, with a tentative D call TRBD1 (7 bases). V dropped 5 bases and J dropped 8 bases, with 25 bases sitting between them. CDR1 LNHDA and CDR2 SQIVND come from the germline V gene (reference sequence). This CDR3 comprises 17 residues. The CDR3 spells CASSPRGVAGWIDEQFF. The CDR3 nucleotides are TGTGCCAGTAGTCCCAGGGGGGTCGCCGGCTGGATCGATGAGCAGTTCTTC.

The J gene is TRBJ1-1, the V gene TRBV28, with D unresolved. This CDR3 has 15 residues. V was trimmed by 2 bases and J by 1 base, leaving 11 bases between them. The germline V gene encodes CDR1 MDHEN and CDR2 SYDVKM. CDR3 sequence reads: CASSLRPGPNTEAFF. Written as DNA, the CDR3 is TGTGCCAGCAGTTTAAGGCCAGGCCCGAACACTGAAGCTTTCTTT.

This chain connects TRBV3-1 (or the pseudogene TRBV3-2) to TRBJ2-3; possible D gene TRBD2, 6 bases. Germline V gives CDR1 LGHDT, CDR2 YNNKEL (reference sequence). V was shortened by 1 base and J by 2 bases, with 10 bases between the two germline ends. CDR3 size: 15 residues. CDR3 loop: CASSQGSGTTDTQYF. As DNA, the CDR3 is TGTGCCAGCAGCCAAGGTAGCGGAACCACAGATACGCAGTATTTT.

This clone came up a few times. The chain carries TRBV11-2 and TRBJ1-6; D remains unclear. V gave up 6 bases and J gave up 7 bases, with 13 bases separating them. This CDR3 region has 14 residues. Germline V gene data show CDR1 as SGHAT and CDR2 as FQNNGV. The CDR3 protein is CASSPEFGNSPLHF. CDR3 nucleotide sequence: TGTGCCAGCAGTCCCGAATTCGGGAATTCACCCCTCCACTTT. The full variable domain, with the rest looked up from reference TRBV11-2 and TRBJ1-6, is EAGVAQSPRYKIIEKRQSVAFWCNPISGHATLYWYQQILGQGPKLLIQFQNNGVVDDSQLPKDRFSAERLKGVDSTLKIQPAKLEDSAVYLCASSPEFGNSPLHFGNGTRLTVT.

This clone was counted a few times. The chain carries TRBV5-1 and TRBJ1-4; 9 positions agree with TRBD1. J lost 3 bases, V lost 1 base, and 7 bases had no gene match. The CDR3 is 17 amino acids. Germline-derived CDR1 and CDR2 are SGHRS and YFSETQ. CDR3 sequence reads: CASSLSLQGAANEKLFF. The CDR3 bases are TGCGCCAGCAGCTTGTCCTTACAGGGGGCAGCTAATGAAAAACTGTTTTTT.

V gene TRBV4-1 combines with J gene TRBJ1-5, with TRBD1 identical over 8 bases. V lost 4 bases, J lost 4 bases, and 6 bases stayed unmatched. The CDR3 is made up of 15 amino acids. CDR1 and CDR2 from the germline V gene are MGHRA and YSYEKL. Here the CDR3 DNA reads TGCGCCAGCAGCCCCGGACAGGGACCAAATCAGCCCCAGCATTTT. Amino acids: CASSPGQGPNQPQHF.